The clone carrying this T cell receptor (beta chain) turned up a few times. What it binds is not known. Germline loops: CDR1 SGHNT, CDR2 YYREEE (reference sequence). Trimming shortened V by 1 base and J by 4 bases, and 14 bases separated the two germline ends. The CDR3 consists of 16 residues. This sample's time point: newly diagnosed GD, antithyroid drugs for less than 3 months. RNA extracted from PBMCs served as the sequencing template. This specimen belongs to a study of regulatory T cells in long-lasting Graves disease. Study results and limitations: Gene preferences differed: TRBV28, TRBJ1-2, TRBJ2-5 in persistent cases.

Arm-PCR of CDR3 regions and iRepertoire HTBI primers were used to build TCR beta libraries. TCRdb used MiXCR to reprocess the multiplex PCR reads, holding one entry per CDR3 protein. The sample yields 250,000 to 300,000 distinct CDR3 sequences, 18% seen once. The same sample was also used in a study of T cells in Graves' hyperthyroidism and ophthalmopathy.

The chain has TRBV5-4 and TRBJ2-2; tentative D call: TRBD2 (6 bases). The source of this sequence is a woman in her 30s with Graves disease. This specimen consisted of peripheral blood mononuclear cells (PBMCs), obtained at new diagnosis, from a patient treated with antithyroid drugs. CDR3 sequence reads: CASSLKGGLSTGELFF. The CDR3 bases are TGTGCCAGCAGCTTGAAAGGAGGGTTAAGCACCGGGGAGCTGTTTTTT.